This TCR beta chain was identified during a study of shared clonotypes between healthy human individuals. With respect to this clone: What it binds is not known.

Study findings and constraints: Sequencing depth was predicted to influence how clonotypes are shared among donors.

The authors distributed each subset's genomic DNA evenly over several immunoSEQ plates. The table came from immunoSEQ multiplex PCR; TCRdb's copy has only in-frame clones and leaves some out. The repertoire includes over a million clones, about 98% of them detected once, and about 0.42% sits in the top ten. V gave up 5 bases and J gave up 2 bases, with 15 bases separating them. The CDR3 is 15 residues long. The V gene's germline CDR1 is MNHEY and CDR2 SMNVEV (reference sequence). The chain is built from TRBV27 and TRBJ2-5; a weak D match, TRBD1 (7 bases). The sequenced material came from naive CD4+ T cells sorted from blood. Subset meaning: CD45RA+ positively selected. This receptor was taken from a young man in good health. DNA of the CDR3: TGTGCCAGCAGTGGGCCCAGGGGGGTACAAGAGACCCAGTACTTC. This translates into CASSGPRGVQETQYF.